This T cell receptor (beta chain) is from a study of cytomegalovirus exposure and HLA in healthy donors. Study information: T cells numbering about 200 million yielded approximately 120 million unique TCR beta sequences in an earlier analysis. Study-level findings and limits: 16,951 TCR beta sequences were associated with HLA alleles at 0.05 false discovery rate in a later analysis. Most TCR beta V segments were productive about 90% or about 30% of the time in an earlier analysis.

Germline-derived CDR1 and CDR2 are MDHEN and SYDVKM. Trimming took off 4 bases at V and 6 bases at J, with 15 bases between the two ends. The CDR3 runs 14 residues. The study ran its PCR with 60 Vbeta and 13 Jbeta primers. The data were produced by immunoSEQ multiplex PCR, yet TCRdb's version contains in-frame clones alone and is incomplete. The sample holds some 160,000 clones; about 85% are singletons and the top ten take around 6.9%. This clone showed up just once. The antigen is unknown. Sequencing was performed on PBMCs. The chain couples TRBV28 to TRBJ1-2; D is possibly TRBD1 (6 bases). This TCR came from a male donor in good health and CMV-seropositive. The CDR3: CASSSYLQGDGYTF. The CDR3 DNA follows: TGTGCCAGCAGTTCCTACCTACAGGGAGATGGCTACACCTTC.